These 22 T cell receptor beta chains share one sample of origin, sequenced in a study of blood T cell repertoires in COVID-19. The data were produced by immunoSEQ multiplex PCR, yet TCRdb's version contains in-frame clones alone and is incomplete. The sample records 130,000 to 150,000 clones, approximately 87% being singletons. Sequencing was carried out using PBMCs or T cells enriched from blood (not recorded which). The source is a woman aged 25 to 39 with acute COVID-19.

The rearrangement uses TRBV27 and TRBJ2-2, with 9 bases fitting TRBD1. The CDR3 is made up of 15 amino acids. V trimming: 8 bases; J trimming: 8 bases; junction bases outside the gene matches: 12. The germline CDR1 and CDR2 sequences are MNHEY and SMNVEV (reference sequence). The CDR3 here is CASGPGTGYLGELFF. As DNA, the CDR3 is TGTGCCAGCGGACCCGGGACAGGGTATTTGGGGGAGCTGTTTTTT.

The rearrangement joins TRBV5-1 to TRBJ2-5, with D possibly matching TRBD2 (6 bases). Trimming left V 4 bases short and J 5 bases short, with 12 bases between. CDR1 and CDR2 from the germline V gene are SGHRS and YFSETQ. The CDR3 consists of 13 residues. The CDR3 loop is CASSRGTRETQYF. The CDR3 nucleotides read TGCGCCAGCAGCCGCGGGACGAGGGAGACCCAGTACTTC.

V is TRBV9 and J is TRBJ2-7; TRBD2 matches 13 bases. This CDR3 has 19 residues. Germline V CDR1 and CDR2: SGDLS, YYNGEE. V lost 7 bases to trimming and J lost 6 bases; unmatched junction nucleotides: 22. The CDR3 loop is CASGGQGARTSGSPLEQYF. CDR3 in DNA: TGTGCCAGCGGAGGACAGGGGGCGAGGACTAGCGGGAGCCCCCTCGAGCAGTACTTC. Together with reference TRBV9 and TRBJ2-7, the CDR3 gives the full variable domain: DSGVTQTPKHLITATGQRVTLRCSPRSGDLSVYWYQQSLDQGLQFLIQYYNGEERAKGNILERFSAQQFPDLHSELNLSSLELGDSALYFCASGGQGARTSGSPLEQYFGPGTRLTVT.

The rearrangement joins TRBV28 to TRBJ2-7; 7 nucleotides line up with TRBD1. Germline-derived CDR1 and CDR2 are MDHEN and SYDVKM. After removal of 6 bases from V and 3 bases from J, the junction contained 2 bases not matched to a gene. The CDR3 runs to 12 residues. CDR3 residues: CASSGQDYEQYF. CDR3 nucleotide sequence: TGTGCCAGCAGCGGACAGGACTACGAGCAGTACTTC.

The chain's CDR3 is CASSLNRGPTWDGYTF. CDR3 coding DNA: TGTGCCAGCAGTTTAAACAGGGGGCCTACATGGGATGGCTACACCTTC. The rearrangement uses TRBV27 and TRBJ1-2; 9 bases are shared with TRBD1. This CDR3 is 16 amino acids long. V lost 2 bases and J lost 6; bases outside the gene matches: 10. CDR1 is MNHEY, CDR2 SMNVEV, per germline (reference sequence).

The genes are TRBV29-1 and TRBJ2-3; TRBD2 matches at 9 bases. Per germline, CDR1 SQVTM and CDR2 ANQGSEA. This CDR3 spans 14 amino acids. The V gene end was trimmed by 2 bases and the J gene end by 1 base; junction bases not matched to a gene: 1. CDR3 coding DNA: TGCAGCGTTGAAAGGACTAGCGGCACAGATACGCAGTATTTT. It translates to CSVERTSGTDTQYF.

This chain connects TRBV2 to TRBJ2-1; TRBD1 is a possible D gene (5 bases). This CDR3 is built from 15 residues. The germline V and J ends were trimmed by 4 bases and 9 bases, with 19 bases remaining between them. Germline-derived CDR1 and CDR2 are SNHLY and FYNNEI. Here the CDR3 DNA reads TGTGCCAGCAGTGTGGGTAGGGGCGCAAATCCTGAGCAGTTCTTC. Translated: CASSVGRGANPEQFF.

The chain employs TRBV24-1 and TRBJ1-5, with a weak D call TRBD1 (6 bases). Germline V CDR1 and CDR2: KGHDR, SFDVKD. This CDR3 region has 21 residues. The V end lost 3 bases, the J end lost 4 bases, and 30 bases lay between the germline ends. The CDR3 nucleotides are TGTGCCACCAGTGATCGTTTACAGGGTAGGCCCCGGCAAGACGCTAATCAGCCCCAGCATTTT. This gives the protein CATSDRLQGRPRQDANQPQHF.

J is TRBJ1-3 and V is TRBV7-2; D gene unclear. V was trimmed by 1 base and J by 2 bases, leaving 12 bases between them. From germline, CDR1 is SGHTA and CDR2 FQGNSA. CDR3 length equals 16 residues. This chain's CDR3 is CASSLVSAGAGNTIYF. The CDR3 DNA is TGTGCCAGCAGCTTAGTTTCTGCCGGGGCTGGAAACACCATATATTTT. The full variable domain, completed using reference TRBV7-2 and TRBJ1-3, is GAGVSQSPSNKVTEKGKDVELRCDPISGHTALYWYRQSLGQGLEFLIYFQGNSAPDKSGLPSDRFSAERTGGSVSTLTIQRTQQEDSAVYLCASSLVSAGAGNTIYFGEGSWLTVV.

The chain is built from TRBV28 and TRBJ2-3; no clear D. The length of the CDR3 is 13 residues. V gave up 0 bases and J gave up 6 bases, with 7 bases separating them. Germline V gives CDR1 MDHEN, CDR2 SYDVKM. CDR3 sequence (DNA): TGTGCCAGCAGTTTATGGGGCCCGGATACGCAGTATTTT. This encodes CASSLWGPDTQYF.

This sequence joins TRBV5-8 and TRBJ1-2; no reliable D call. This CDR3 is built from 15 residues. Germline V CDR1 and CDR2: SGHTS, YDEGEE. Trimming removed 4 bases at V and 6 bases at J, with 19 bases between. This CDR3 reads CASSLRPTTVDGYTF. The CDR3 DNA is TGTGCCAGCAGCCTGAGGCCGACCACGGTCGATGGCTACACCTTC.

The chain links TRBV12-3 or TRBV12-4 to TRBJ2-7, with TRBD1 matching 9 bases. Trimming took 6 bases from V and 3 from J; bases not matched to a gene: 3. The CDR3 consists of 13 residues. The chain's CDR3 is CASRPGQGYEQYF. The CDR3, as DNA: TGTGCCAGCAGACCGGGACAGGGCTACGAGCAGTACTTC.

This clone was observed once. The CDR3 DNA reads as TGTGCCTGGAGTGCCGGGACAAGGCGACTTCTGTACTTC. Its translation is CAWSAGTRRLLYF. J is TRBJ2-4 and V is TRBV30, with TRBD1 as a possible D gene (6 bases). Germline V gene lookup returns CDR1 GTSNPN and CDR2 SVGIG (reference sequence). The CDR3 sequence is 13 residues long. Deletions cut 1 base from V and 15 bases from J, with 19 bases between.

J is TRBJ1-3 and V is TRBV28; the match to TRBD1 covers 7 bases. Germline lookup yields CDR1 MDHEN and CDR2 SYDVKM. V was clipped by 5 bases and J by 0 bases; unmatched bases: 10. CDR3 length equals 17 residues. DNA for the CDR3: TGTGCCAGCAGTCCAGCCTCGGGACAGTTCTCTGGAAACACCATATATTTT. It yields the protein CASSPASGQFSGNTIYF.

The V and J genes are TRBV18 and TRBJ2-7; 10 nucleotides line up with TRBD2. Germline CDR1 KGHSH, CDR2 LQKENI. V lost 4 bases and J lost 5; bases outside the gene matches: 8. The CDR3 runs to 15 residues. DNA of the CDR3: TGTGCCAGCTCACTCCTAGCGGGAGTTTACGACGAGCAGTACTTC. This encodes CASSLLAGVYDEQYF.

The chain carries TRBV7-2 and TRBJ1-1; a possible D gene is TRBD1 (5 bases). CDR1 SGHTA and CDR2 FQGNSA come from the germline V gene. Trimming removed 1 base from V and 1 base from J, with 7 bases in between. This CDR3 is built from 14 residues. The CDR3 is CASSLVQGNTEAFF. In nucleotides, the CDR3 is TGTGCCAGCAGCTTAGTTCAGGGGAACACTGAAGCTTTCTTT.

This sequence joins TRBV20-1 and TRBJ2-4; 11 nucleotides match TRBD2. The V segment lost 5 bases and the J segment 14 bases; nucleotides outside the gene matches: 5. The germline CDR1 and CDR2 sequences are DFQATT and SNEGSKA (reference sequence). The CDR3 contains 11 residues. Here the CDR3 DNA reads TGCAGTGCTGGGACTAGCGGTGATAAGTACTTC. Protein product: CSAGTSGDKYF.

This clone appeared once. The chain carries TRBV2 and TRBJ2-1, with 12 bases aligning to TRBD2. V gave up 7 bases and J gave up 10 bases; unmatched junction bases: 8. The CDR3 length is 14 residues. Germline CDR1 is SNHLY and CDR2 is FYNNEI. The CDR3 DNA is TGTGCCAGCATGAGACTAGCGGGAGAGACCGAGCAGTTCTTC. This translates into CASMRLAGETEQFF.

The genes are TRBV6-5 and TRBJ1-4, with 8 bases fitting TRBD1. Losses at the gene ends were 0 bases for V and 6 bases for J; bases not matched to a gene: 3. Per the germline V gene, CDR1 is MNHEY and CDR2 is SVGAGI. The CDR3 extends over 15 amino acids. The CDR3 DNA sequence: TGTGCCAGCAGTTACTCGACAGGGGAGGATGAAAAACTGTTTTTT. As protein: CASSYSTGEDEKLFF.

The V call is TRBV29-1, the J call TRBJ2-1; TRBD1 is a possible D gene (5 bases). Germline V gives CDR1 SQVTM, CDR2 ANQGSEA. The CDR3 length is 17 residues. Between the trimmed V and J ends, which lost 0 bases and 0 bases, there was a span of 15 bases. CDR3 coding DNA: TGCAGCGTTGAAGATTGGGGCAGACAGTTCTCCTACAATGAGCAGTTCTTC. Amino acids: CSVEDWGRQFSYNEQFF.

This chain uses TRBV11-2 with TRBJ2-7; TRBD1 agrees at 8 bases. CDR1 and CDR2 from the germline V gene are SGHAT and FQNNGV. This CDR3 contains 15 residues. The J segment lost 4 bases and the V segment lost 3 bases, leaving 8 bases of the junction unmatched. CDR3 DNA sequence: TGTGCCAGCAGCTTGGGTCCGACAGGGGCGTACGAGCAGTACTTC. It is translated as CASSLGPTGAYEQYF.

J is TRBJ2-7 and V is TRBV9; TRBD2 matches 11 bases. The CDR3 contains 14 residues. CDR1 and CDR2 (germline): SGDLS, YYNGEE. J gave up 4 bases and V 4 bases, and 4 bases lay outside the gene matches. DNA for the CDR3: TGTGCCAGCAGCACTGGGACTAGCGGATACGAGCAGTACTTC. This encodes CASSTGTSGYEQYF.